This T cell receptor (beta chain) was identified in a study of cytomegalovirus exposure and HLA in healthy donors. Findings and caveats of the study: For TCR beta chains, V- and J-gene trimming was later linked to a missense DCLRE1C variant.

Primers: 60 Vbeta forward and 13 Jbeta reverse. The method was immunoSEQ multiplex PCR; TCRdb's version includes in-frame clones alone and lacks a portion of them. The sample records around 150,000 clones, approximately 80% being singletons. This clone was seen a handful of times. The antigen is undetermined. The CDR3 has 16 amino acids. J lost 3 bases, V lost 2 bases, and 8 bases had no gene match. Germline-derived CDR1 and CDR2 are LGHNA and YNFKEQ. Specimen: PBMCs. This clonotype was sampled from a man aged 18 to 30 in good health and CMV-seropositive. The chain is built from TRBV4-2 and TRBJ2-7; 9 bases agree with TRBD1. As DNA, the CDR3 is TGTGCCAGCAGCCAACCAGGACAGGGGAGAGGCTACGAGCAGTACTTC. It is translated as CASSQPGQGRGYEQYF.